One and the same sample provided the 4 T cell receptor beta chains below, sequenced in a study of shared clonotypes between healthy human individuals. Some clones are missing from TCRdb's copy, which holds only in-frame ones; the method was immunoSEQ multiplex PCR. The sample has about 1.1 million clones; 60% to 85% are singletons. The sample comprised memory CD4+ T cells from PBMCs. Subset given: CD45RA-negative fraction. All receptors derive from a man aged 18 to 35 in good health. Some clones in this sample may be carry-over from other donors' samples.

J is TRBJ2-2 and V is TRBV2, with 7 bases aligning to TRBD1. Trimming cost V 6 bases and J 6 bases; bases outside gene matches: 1. CDR1 is SNHLY and CDR2 is FYNNEI in the germline V gene. The CDR3 runs 12 residues. In DNA, the CDR3 is TGTGCCAGCAGGACAGGGCCCGGGGAGCTGTTTTTT. Translated, it gives CASRTGPGELFF.

V and J are TRBV15 and TRBJ2-3, with TRBD2 matching 13 bases. Germline CDR1 reads LNHNV; CDR2 reads YYDKDF (reference sequence). Unmatched junction bases numbered 0, after V lost 9 bases and J lost 3 bases. The CDR3 length is 13 residues. In DNA form, the CDR3 reads TGTGCCACGGGACTAGCGGGAACAGATACGCAGTATTTT. Translation: CATGLAGTDTQYF.

CDR3 DNA: TGTGCCAGCAGTCCGACAGGGGGGGCCAACGTCCTGACTTTC. Translated: CASSPTGGANVLTF. The chain combines TRBV6-5 with TRBJ2-6, with 7 bases aligning to TRBD1. This CDR3 has 14 residues. V lost 5 bases, J lost 4 bases, and 2 bases stayed unmatched. Per germline, CDR1 MNHEY and CDR2 SVGAGI.

This clone has a handful of counts. This sequence joins TRBV6-1 and TRBJ1-5, with D unclear. The V end was cut by 1 base, the J end by 3 bases, with 10 bases between. Germline V lookup: CDR1 MNHNS, CDR2 SASEGT. This CDR3 comprises 15 residues. The CDR3 DNA reads TGTGCCAGCAGTGAAGTGGGATTGGTCAATCAGCCCCAGCATTTT. As protein: CASSEVGLVNQPQHF.